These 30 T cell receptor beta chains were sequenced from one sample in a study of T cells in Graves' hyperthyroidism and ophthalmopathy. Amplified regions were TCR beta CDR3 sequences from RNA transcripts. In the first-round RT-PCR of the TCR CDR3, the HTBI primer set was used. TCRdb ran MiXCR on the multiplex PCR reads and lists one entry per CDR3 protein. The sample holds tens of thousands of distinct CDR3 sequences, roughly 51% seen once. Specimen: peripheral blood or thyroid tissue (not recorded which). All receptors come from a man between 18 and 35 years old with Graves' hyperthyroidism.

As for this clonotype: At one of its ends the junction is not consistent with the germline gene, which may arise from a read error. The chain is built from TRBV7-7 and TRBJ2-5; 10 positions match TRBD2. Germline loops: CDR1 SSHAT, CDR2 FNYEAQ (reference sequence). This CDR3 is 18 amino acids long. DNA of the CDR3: TGTGCCAGCAGCTTCCCGTTTAGCGGGGGGTGGAAACAAGAGACCCAGAACTTC. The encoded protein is CASSFPFSGGWKQETQNF.

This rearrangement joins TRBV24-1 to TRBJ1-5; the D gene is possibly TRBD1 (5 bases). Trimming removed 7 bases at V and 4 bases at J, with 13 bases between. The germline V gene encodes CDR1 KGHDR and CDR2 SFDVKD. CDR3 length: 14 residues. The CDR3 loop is CATSDGTPNQPQHF. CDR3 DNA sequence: TGTGCCACCAGCGACGGGACTCCGAATCAGCCCCAGCATTTT.

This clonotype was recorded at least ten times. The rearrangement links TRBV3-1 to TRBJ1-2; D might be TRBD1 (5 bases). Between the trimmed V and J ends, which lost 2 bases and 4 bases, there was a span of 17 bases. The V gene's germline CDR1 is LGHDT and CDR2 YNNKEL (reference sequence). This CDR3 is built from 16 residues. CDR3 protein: CASSQNRGFSSYGYTF. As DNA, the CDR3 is TGTGCCAGCAGCCAAAATCGGGGCTTTTCCTCCTATGGCTACACCTTC.

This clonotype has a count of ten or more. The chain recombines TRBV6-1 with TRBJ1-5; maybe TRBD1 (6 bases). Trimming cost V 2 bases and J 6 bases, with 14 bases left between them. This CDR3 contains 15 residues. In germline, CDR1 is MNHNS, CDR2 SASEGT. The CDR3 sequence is CASSEMGTLGQPQHF. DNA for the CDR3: TGTGCCAGCAGTGAAATGGGGACACTTGGTCAGCCCCAGCATTTT.

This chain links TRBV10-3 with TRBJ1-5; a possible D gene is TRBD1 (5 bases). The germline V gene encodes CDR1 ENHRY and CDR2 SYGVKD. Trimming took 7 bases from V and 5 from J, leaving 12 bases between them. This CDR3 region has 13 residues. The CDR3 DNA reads TGTGCCATCACTCAGGGTGTGGATCAGCCCCAGCATTTT. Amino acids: CAITQGVDQPQHF.

CDR3 in DNA: TGCAGTGCTAGAGGGACGGGACTAGCGGGAGGCCCCTACGAGCAGTACTTC. Protein: CSARGTGLAGGPYEQYF. V gene TRBV20-1 combines with J gene TRBJ2-7, with TRBD2 identical over 15 bases. CDR3 length: 17 amino acids. V trimming: 1 base; J trimming: 2 bases; junction bases outside the gene matches: 6. CDR1 and CDR2 from the germline V gene are DFQATT and SNEGSKA (reference sequence).

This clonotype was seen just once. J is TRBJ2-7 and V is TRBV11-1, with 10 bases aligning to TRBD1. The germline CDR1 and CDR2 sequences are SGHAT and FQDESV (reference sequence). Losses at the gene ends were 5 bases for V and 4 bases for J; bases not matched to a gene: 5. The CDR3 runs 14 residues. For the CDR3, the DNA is TGTGCCAGCAGCCGCGGGACAGGGGAGTACGAGCAGTACTTC. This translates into CASSRGTGEYEQYF.

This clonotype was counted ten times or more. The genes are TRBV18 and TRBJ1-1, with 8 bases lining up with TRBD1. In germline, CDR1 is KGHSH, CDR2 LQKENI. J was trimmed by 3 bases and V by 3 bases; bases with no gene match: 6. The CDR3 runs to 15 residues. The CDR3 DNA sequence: TGTGCCAGCTCACCTATTCAGGGGGCTTACACTGAAGCTTTCTTT. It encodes CASSPIQGAYTEAFF.

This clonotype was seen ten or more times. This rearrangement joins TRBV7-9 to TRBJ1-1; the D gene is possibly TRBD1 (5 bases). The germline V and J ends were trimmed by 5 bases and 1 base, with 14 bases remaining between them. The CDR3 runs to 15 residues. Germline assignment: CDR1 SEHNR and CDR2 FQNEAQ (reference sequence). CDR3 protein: CASSLLRDSNTEAFF. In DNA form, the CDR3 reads TGTGCCAGCAGCCTACTCAGGGACTCGAACACTGAAGCTTTCTTT.

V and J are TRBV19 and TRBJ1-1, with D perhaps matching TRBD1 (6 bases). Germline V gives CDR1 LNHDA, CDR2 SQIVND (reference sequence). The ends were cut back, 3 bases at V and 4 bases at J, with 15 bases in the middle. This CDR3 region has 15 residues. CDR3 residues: CASSMGRGGVTEAFF. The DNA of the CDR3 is TGTGCCAGTAGTATGGGCAGGGGTGGAGTCACTGAAGCTTTCTTT.

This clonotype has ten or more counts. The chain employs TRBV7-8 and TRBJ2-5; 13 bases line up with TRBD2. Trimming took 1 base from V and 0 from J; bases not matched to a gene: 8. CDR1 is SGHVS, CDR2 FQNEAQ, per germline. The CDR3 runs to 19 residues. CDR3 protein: CASSLVWTSGGYYQETQYF. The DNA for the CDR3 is TGTGCCAGCAGCTTAGTCTGGACTAGCGGGGGATACTACCAAGAGACCCAGTACTTC.

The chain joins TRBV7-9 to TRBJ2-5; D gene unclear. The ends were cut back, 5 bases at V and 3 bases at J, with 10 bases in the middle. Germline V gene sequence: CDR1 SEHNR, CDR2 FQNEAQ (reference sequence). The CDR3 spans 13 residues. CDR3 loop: CASSADVKETQYF. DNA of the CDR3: TGTGCCAGCAGCGCGGACGTAAAAGAGACCCAGTACTTC.

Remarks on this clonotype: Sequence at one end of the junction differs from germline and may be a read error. CDR3 loop: CSVRPGTSGRLSDERYF. In DNA, the CDR3 is TGCAGCGTGAGGCCCGGGACTAGCGGGCGCCTATCAGACGAGCGGTACTTC. The gene calls are TRBV29-1 and TRBJ2-7; TRBD2 matches at 12 bases. The CDR3 extends over 17 amino acids. Germline V gene sequence: CDR1 SQVTM, CDR2 ANQGSEA.

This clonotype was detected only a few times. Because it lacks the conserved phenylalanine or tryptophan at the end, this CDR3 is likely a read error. CDR3 loop: CASSLRSVDTGELFY. The DNA of the CDR3 is TGTGCCAGCAGCTTGAGGTCCGTCGACACCGGGGAGCTGTTTTAT. The chain carries TRBV7-9 and TRBJ2-2, with unresolved D. Trimming took off 3 bases at V and 3 bases at J, with 11 bases between the two ends. Per germline, CDR1 SEHNR and CDR2 FQNEAQ (reference sequence). This CDR3 is built from 15 residues.

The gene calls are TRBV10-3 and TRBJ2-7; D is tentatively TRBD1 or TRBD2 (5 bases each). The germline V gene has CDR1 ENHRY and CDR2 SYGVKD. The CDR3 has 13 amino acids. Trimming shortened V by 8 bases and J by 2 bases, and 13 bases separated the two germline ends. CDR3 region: CAIGGTETYEQYF. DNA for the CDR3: TGTGCCATCGGTGGGACGGAGACCTACGAGCAGTACTTC.

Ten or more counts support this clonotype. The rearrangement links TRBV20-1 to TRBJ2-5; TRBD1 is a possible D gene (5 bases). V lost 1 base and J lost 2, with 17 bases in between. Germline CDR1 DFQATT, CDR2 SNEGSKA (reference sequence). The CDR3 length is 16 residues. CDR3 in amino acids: CSARGGSRLIQETQYF. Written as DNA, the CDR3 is TGCAGTGCTAGAGGGGGCTCGCGGCTTATACAAGAGACCCAGTACTTC.

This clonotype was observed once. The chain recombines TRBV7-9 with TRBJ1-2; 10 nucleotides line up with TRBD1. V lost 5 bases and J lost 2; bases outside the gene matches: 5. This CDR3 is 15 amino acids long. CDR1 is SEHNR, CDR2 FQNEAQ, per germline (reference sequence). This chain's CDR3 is CASSPMGQGNYGYTF. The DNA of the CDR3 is TGTGCCAGCAGCCCGATGGGACAGGGGAACTATGGCTACACCTTC.

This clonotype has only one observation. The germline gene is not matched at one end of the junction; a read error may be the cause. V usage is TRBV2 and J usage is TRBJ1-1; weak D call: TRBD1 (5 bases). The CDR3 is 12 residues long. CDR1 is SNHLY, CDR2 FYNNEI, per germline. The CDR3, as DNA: TGTGCCAGCAGAGAGGGGATGGCTGAAGCCCTCTTT. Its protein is CASREGMAEALF. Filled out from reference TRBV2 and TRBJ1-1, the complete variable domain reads EPEVTQTPSHQVTQMGQEVILRCVPISNHLYFYWYRQILGQKVEFLVSFYNNEISEKSEIFDDQFSVERPDGSNFTLKIRSTKLEDSAMYFCASREGMAEALFGQGTRLTVV.

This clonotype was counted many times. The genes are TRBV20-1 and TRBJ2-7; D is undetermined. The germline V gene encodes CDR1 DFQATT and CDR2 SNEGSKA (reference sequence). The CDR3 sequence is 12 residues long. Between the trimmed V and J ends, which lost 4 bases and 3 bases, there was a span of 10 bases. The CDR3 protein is CSAKGVIYEQYF. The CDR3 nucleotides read TGCAGTGCTAAGGGCGTAATCTACGAGCAGTACTTC.

For the CDR3, the DNA is TGCAGCGAAGGACAGGGGTACGAGACCCAGTACTTC. Translating it yields CSEGQGYETQYF. This chain links TRBV29-1 with TRBJ2-5; 9 nucleotides line up with TRBD1. V dropped 7 bases and J dropped 5; count of bases not matched to a gene: 5. Germline V CDR1 and CDR2: SQVTM, ANQGSEA. CDR3 length: 12 residues.

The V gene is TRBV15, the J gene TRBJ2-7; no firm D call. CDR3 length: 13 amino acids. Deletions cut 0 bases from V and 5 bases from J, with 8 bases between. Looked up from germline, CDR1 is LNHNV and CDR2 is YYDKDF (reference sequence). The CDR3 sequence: CATSRDGGDEQYF. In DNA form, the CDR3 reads TGTGCCACCAGCAGAGATGGTGGAGACGAGCAGTACTTC.

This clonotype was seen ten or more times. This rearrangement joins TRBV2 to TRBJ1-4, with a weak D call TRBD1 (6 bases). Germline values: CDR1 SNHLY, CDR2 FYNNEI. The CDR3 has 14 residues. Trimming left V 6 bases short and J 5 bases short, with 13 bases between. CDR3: CASSQTGLNEKLFF. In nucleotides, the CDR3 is TGTGCCAGCAGCCAGACAGGACTAAATGAAAAACTGTTTTTT. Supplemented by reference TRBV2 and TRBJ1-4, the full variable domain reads EPEVTQTPSHQVTQMGQEVILRCVPISNHLYFYWYRQILGQKVEFLVSFYNNEISEKSEIFDDQFSVERPDGSNFTLKIRSTKLEDSAMYFCASSQTGLNEKLFFGSGTQLSVL.

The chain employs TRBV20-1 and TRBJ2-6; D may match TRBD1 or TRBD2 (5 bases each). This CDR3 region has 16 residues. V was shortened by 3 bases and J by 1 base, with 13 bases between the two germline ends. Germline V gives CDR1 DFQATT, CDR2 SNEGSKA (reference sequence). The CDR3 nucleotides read TGCAGTGCTAGTGACGGGGCGGTGTCTGGGGCCAACGTCCTGACTTTC. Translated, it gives CSASDGAVSGANVLTF.

In DNA, the CDR3 is TGTGCCATCAGTGACGGGACAGTAAACTATGGCTACACCTTC. Encoded protein: CAISDGTVNYGYTF. The gene calls are TRBV10-3 and TRBJ1-2; 7 bases match TRBD1. Germline-derived CDR1 and CDR2 are ENHRY and SYGVKD. The ends lost 3 bases at V and 2 bases at J; junction bases unmatched: 3. This CDR3 spans 14 amino acids.

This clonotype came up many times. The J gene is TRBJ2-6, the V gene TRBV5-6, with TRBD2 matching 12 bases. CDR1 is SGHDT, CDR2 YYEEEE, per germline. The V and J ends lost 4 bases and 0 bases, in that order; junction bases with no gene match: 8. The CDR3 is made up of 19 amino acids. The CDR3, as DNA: TGTGCCAGCAGCCTAACAAGGACTAGCGGGACCTCTGGGGCCAACGTCCTGACTTTC. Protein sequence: CASSLTRTSGTSGANVLTF.

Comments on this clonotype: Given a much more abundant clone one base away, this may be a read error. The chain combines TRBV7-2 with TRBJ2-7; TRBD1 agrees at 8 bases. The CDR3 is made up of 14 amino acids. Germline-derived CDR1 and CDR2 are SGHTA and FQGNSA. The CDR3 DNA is TGTGCCAGCAGGGGGGACAGGAGCTCCAACGAGCAGTACTTC. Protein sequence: CASRGDRSSNEQYF.

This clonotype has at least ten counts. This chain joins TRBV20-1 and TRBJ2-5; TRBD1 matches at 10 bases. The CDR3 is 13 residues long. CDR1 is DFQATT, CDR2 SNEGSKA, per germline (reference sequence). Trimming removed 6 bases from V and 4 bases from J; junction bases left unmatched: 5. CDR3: CSAKTGGRETQYF. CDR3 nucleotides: TGCAGTGCCAAGACAGGGGGCCGAGAGACCCAGTACTTC.

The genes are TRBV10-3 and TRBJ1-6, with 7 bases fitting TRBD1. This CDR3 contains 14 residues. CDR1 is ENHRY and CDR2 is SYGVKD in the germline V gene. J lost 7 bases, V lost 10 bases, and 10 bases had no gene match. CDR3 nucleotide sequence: TGTGCCAGCCGTCCGACAGGGCCAAATTCACCCCTCCACTTT. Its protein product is CASRPTGPNSPLHF.

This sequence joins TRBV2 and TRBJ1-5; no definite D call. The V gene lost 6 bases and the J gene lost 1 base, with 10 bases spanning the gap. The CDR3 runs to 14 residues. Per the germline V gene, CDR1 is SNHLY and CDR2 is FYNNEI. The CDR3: CASRPGGSNQPQHF. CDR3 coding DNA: TGTGCCAGCAGGCCCGGTGGAAGCAATCAGCCCCAGCATTTT.

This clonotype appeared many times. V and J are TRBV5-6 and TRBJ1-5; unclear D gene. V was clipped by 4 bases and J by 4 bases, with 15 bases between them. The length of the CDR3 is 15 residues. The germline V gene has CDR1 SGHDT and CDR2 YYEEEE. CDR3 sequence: CASSAYGEMNQPQHF. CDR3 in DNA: TGTGCCAGCAGCGCCTATGGGGAGATGAATCAGCCCCAGCATTTT.